This T cell receptor (beta chain) was recorded in a study of blood T cell repertoires in COVID-19. The V gene end was trimmed by 4 bases and the J gene end by 7 bases; junction bases not matched to a gene: 6. The CDR3 runs to 14 residues. Germline V gene lookup returns CDR1 SGHTA and CDR2 FQGNSA. The method was immunoSEQ multiplex PCR; TCRdb's version includes in-frame clones alone and lacks a portion of them. The sample has almost 200,000 clones; around four fifths are singletons. Sequencing was carried out using peripheral blood. The clonotype was recovered from a man between 60 and 70 years old with COVID-19, enrolled during active disease. J is TRBJ1-2 and V is TRBV7-2, with 10 bases matching TRBD1. The CDR3, as DNA: TGTGCCAGCAGCTGGGGACAGGGGATACGTGGCTACACCTTC. This translates into CASSWGQGIRGYTF. Supplemented by reference TRBV7-2 and TRBJ1-2, the full variable domain reads GAGVSQSPSNKVTEKGKDVELRCDPISGHTALYWYRQSLGQGLEFLIYFQGNSAPDKSGLPSDRFSAERTGGSVSTLTIQRTQQEDSAVYLCASSWGQGIRGYTFGSGTRLTVV.